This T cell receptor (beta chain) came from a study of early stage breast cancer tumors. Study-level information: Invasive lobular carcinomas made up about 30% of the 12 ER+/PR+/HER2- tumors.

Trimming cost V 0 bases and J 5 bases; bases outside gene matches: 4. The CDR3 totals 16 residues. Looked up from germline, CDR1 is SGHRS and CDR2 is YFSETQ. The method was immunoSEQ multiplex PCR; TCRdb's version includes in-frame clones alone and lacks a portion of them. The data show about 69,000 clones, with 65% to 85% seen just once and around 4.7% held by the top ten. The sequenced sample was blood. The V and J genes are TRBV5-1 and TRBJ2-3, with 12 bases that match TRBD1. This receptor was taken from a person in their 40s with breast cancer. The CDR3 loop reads CASSLAGTGGRDTQYF. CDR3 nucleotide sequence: TGCGCCAGCAGCTTGGCCGGGACAGGGGGCAGAGATACGCAGTATTTT.